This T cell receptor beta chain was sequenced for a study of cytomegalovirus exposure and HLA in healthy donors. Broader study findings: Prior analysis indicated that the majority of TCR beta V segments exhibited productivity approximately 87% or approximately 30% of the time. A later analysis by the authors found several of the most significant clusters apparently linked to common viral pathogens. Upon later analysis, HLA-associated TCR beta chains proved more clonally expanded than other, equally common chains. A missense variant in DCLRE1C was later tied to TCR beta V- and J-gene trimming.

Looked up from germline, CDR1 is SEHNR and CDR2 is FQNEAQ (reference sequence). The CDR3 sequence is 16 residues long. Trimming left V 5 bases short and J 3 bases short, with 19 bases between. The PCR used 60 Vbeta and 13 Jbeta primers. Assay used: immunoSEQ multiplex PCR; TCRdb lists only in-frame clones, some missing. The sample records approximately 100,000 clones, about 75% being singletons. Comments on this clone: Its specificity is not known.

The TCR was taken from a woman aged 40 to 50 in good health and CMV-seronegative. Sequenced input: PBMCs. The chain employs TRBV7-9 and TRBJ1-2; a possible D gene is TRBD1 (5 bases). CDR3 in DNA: TGTGCCAGCAGCCCGGGGGGTCAGGTTTCCTACTATGGCTACACCTTC. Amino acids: CASSPGGQVSYYGYTF. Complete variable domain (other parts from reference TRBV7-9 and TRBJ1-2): DTGVSQNPRHKITKRGQNVTFRCDPISEHNRLYWYRQTLGQGPEFLTYFQNEAQLEKSRLLSDRFSAERPKGSFSTLEIQRTEQGDSAMYLCASSPGGQVSYYGYTFGSGTRLTVV.